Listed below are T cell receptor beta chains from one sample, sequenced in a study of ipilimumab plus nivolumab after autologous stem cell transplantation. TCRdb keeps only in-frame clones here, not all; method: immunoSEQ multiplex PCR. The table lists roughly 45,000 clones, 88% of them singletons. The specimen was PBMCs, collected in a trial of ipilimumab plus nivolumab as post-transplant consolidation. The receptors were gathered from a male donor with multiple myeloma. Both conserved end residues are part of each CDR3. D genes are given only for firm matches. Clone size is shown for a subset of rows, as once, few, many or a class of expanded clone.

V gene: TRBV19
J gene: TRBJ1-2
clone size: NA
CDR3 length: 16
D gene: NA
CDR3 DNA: TGTGCCAGTAGTATCCTAACCTCTAGGATAAACTATGGCTACACCTTC
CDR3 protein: CASSILTSRINYGYTF

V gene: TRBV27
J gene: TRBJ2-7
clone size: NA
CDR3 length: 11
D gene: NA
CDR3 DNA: TGTGCCAGCTCCAGCCAGGGAGAGCAGTACTTC
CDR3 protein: CASSSQGEQYF

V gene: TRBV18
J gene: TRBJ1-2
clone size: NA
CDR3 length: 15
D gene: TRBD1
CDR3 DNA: TGTGCCAGCTCACCGCCAGGAAGGGGGCTGGGAGGCTACACCTTC
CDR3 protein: CASSPPGRGLGGYTF

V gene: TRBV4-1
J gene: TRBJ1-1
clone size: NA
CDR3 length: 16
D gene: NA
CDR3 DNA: TGCGCCAGCAGCCAAGATCAAGAACAGCAGAACACTGAAGCTTTCTTT
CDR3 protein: CASSQDQEQQNTEAFF

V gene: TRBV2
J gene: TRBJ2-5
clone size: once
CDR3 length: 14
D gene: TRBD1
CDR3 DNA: TGTGCCAGCAGTTCCGGACAGGGCCAAGAGACCCAGTACTTC
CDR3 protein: CASSSGQGQETQYF

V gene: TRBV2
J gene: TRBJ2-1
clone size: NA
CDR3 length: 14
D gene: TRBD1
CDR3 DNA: TGTGCCAGCAAGGGACAGGGGCGATACAATGAGCAGTTCTTC
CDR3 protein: CASKGQGRYNEQFF

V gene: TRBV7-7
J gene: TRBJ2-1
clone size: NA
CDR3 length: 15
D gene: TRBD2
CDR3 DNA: TGTGCTAGCAGCCCCGGACTAGTCTCCTACAATGAGCAGTTCTTC
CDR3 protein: CASSPGLVSYNEQFF

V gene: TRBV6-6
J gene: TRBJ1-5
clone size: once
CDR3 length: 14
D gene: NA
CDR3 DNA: TGTGCCAGCAGGAGACAGGCTAGCAATCAGCCCCAGCATTTT
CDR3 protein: CASRRQASNQPQHF

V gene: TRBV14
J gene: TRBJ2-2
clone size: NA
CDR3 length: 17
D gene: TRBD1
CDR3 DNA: TGTGCCAGCAGCCCAAGGGGGGACAGGGGGCGCTTCGGGGAGCTGTTTTTT
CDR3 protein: CASSPRGDRGRFGELFF

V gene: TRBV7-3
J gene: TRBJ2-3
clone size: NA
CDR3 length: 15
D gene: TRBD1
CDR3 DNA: TGTGCCAGCAGCATACAGGGGGCTAGCACAGATACGCAGTATTTT
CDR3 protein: CASSIQGASTDTQYF

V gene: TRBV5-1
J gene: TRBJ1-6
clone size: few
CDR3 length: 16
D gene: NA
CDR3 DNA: TGCGCCAGCAGCCGGGACACTCGAACAAGGAATTCACCCCTCCACTTT
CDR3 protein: CASSRDTRTRNSPLHF

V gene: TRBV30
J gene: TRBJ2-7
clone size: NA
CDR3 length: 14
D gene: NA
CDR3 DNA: TGTGCCTGGAGAGCCCGGGGTATGGGCAACGAGCAGTACTTC
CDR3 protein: CAWRARGMGNEQYF

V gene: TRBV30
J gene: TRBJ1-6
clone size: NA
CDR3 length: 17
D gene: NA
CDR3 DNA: TGTGCCTGGAGGACTGACAGTCTTAGCTCCTATAATTCACCCCTCCACTTT
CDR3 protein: CAWRTDSLSSYNSPLHF

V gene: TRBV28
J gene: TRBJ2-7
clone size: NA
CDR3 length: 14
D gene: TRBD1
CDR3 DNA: TGTGCCAGCAGTTCCTTGGACAGGGGAGGGGAGCAGTACTTC
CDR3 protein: CASSSLDRGGEQYF

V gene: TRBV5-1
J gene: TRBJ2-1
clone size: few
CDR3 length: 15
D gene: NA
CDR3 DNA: TGCGCCAGCAGCTTGGACCGGGAGACCTACAATGAGCAGTTCTTC
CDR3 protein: CASSLDRETYNEQFF

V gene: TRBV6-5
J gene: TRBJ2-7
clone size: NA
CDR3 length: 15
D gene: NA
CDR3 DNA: TGTGCCAGCAGTCCCCGGGACGGCCGAACTTACGAGCAGTACTTC
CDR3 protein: CASSPRDGRTYEQYF

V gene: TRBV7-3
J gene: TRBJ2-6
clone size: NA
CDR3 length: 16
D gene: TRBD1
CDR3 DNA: TGTGCCAGTGGAGGGACAGGGGCATCTGGGGCCAACGTCCTGACTTTC
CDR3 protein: CASGGTGASGANVLTF

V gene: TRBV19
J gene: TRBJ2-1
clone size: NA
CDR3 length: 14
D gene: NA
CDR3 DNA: TGTGCCAGTAGTATCCAGGGGTCTAACAATGAGCAGTTCTTC
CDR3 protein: CASSIQGSNNEQFF

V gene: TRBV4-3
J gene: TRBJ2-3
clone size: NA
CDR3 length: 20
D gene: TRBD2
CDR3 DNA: TGCGCCAGCAGCCAACAGGGACTAGCGGGGGGATTATTAAACTCAGATACGCAGTATTTT
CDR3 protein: CASSQQGLAGGLLNSDTQYF

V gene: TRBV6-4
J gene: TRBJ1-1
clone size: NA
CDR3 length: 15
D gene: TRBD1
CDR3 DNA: TGTGCCAGCAGTGAATCGTGGGGACAGGGCGGTGAAGCTTTCTTT
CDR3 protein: CASSESWGQGGEAFF

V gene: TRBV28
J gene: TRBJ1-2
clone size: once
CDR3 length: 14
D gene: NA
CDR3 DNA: TGTGCCAGCAGTTTAGGACAGATTAACTATGGCTACACCTTC
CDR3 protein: CASSLGQINYGYTF

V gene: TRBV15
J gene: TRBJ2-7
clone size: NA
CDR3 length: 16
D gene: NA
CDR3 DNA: TGTGCCACCAGCAGATCCAAATCCGCAACAAGGGACGAGCAGTACTTC
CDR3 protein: CATSRSKSATRDEQYF

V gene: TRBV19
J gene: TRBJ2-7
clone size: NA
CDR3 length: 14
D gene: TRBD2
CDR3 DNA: TGTGCCAGTCGGAGGAGCGGGGGGCGCTACGAGCAGTACTTC
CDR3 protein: CASRRSGGRYEQYF

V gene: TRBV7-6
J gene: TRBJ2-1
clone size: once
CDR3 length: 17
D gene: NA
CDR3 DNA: TGTGCCAGCAGCCCAAGGCCCCAGGGGCGTCCCCCCTATGAGCAGTTCTTC
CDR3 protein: CASSPRPQGRPPYEQFF

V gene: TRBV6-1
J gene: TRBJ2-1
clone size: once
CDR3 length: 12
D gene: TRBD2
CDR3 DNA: TGTGCCAGCAGTGAACGGCTAGCGGGGCAGTTCTTC
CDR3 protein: CASSERLAGQFF

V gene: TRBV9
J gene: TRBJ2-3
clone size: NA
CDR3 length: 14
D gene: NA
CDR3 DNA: TGTGCCAGCAGCGTAACGGTGGGGGCAGATACGCAGTATTTT
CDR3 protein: CASSVTVGADTQYF

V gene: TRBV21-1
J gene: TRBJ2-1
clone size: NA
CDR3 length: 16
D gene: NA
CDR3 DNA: TGTGCCAGCAGCCTTAGGGAGGACAGGGACCTCAATGAGCAGTTCTTC
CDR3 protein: CASSLREDRDLNEQFF

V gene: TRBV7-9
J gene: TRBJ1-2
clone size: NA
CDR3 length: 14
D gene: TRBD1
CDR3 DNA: TGTGCCAGCAGCTTAGTCGAGGGGGCAGTTGGCTACACCTTC
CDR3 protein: CASSLVEGAVGYTF

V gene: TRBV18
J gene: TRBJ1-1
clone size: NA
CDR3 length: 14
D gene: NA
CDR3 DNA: TGTGCCAGCTCACCGGCGGGGGGGGGCACTGAAGCTTTCTTT
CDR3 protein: CASSPAGGGTEAFF

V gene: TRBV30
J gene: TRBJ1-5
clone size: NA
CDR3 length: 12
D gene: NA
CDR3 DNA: TGTGCCTGGAGTACGGGGGATCAGCCCCAGCATTTT
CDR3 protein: CAWSTGDQPQHF

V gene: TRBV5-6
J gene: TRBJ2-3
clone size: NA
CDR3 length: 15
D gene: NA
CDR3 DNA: TGTGCCAGCAGGACTCCTGGGGTAAGCACAGATACGCAGTATTTT
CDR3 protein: CASRTPGVSTDTQYF

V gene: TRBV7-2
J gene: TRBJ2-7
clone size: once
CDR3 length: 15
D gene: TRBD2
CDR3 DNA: TGTGCCAGCAGCTCAAAGATAGCGGGAGGGGGTGAGCAGTACTTC
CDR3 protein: CASSSKIAGGGEQYF

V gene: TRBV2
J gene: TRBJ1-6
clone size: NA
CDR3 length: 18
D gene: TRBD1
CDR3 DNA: TGTGCCAGCAGTCCCGGGACAGGGATTGGCTCCTATAATTCACCCCTCCACTTT
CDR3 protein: CASSPGTGIGSYNSPLHF

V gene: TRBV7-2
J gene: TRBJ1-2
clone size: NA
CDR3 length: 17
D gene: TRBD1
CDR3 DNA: TGTGCCAGCAGCCGAGCACCCCGGGACAGGGGTGGCTATGGCTACACCTTC
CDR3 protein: CASSRAPRDRGGYGYTF

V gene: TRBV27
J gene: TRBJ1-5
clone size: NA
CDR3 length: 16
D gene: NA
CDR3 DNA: TGTGCCAGCAGTCCGACACCCAGCTATAGCAATCAGCCCCAGCATTTT
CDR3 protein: CASSPTPSYSNQPQHF

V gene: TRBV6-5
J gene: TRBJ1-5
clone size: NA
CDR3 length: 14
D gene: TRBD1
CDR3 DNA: TGTGCCAGCAGCCCGACAGGGGCAGGACAGCCCCAGCATTTT
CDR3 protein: CASSPTGAGQPQHF

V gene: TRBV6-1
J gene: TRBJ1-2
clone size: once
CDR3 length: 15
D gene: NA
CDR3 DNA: TGTGCCAGCAGTGAGGGAAGGGGTGGAAACTATGGCTACACCTTC
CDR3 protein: CASSEGRGGNYGYTF

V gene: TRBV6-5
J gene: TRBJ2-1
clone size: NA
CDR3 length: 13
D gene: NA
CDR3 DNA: TGTGCCAGCAGTTACTCTATGGACAATGAGCAGTTCTTC
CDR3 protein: CASSYSMDNEQFF

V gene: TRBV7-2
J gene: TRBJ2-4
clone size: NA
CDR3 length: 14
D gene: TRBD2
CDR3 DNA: TGTGCCAGCAGCTCGGGACTAGCGGGGGGTAGTCAGTACTTC
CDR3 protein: CASSSGLAGGSQYF

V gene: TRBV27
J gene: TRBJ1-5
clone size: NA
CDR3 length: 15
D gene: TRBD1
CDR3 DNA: TGTGCCAGCAGTTTGGGCGGACAGGGGAATCAGCCCCAGCATTTT
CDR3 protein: CASSLGGQGNQPQHF

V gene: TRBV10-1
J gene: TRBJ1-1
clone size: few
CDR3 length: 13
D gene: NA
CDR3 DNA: TGCGCCAGCAGTGAGAATCTGAACACTGAAGCTTTCTTT
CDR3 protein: CASSENLNTEAFF

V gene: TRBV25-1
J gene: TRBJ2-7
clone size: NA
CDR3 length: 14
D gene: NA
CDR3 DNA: TGTGCCAGCAGTCCCCTAGAGGCCGTCTACGAGCAGTACTTC
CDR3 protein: CASSPLEAVYEQYF

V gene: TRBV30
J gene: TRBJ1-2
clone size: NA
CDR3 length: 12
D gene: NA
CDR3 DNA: TGTGCCTGGAGTCTGGACTACTATGGCTACACCTTC
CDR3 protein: CAWSLDYYGYTF

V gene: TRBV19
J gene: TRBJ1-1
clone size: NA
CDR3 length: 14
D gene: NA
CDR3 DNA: TGTGCCAGTAGTATCAACTCCATGAACACTGAAGCTTTCTTT
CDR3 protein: CASSINSMNTEAFF

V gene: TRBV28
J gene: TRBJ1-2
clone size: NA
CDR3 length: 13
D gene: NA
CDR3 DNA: TGTGCCAGCAGATCGGGACACTCTGCGGGCTACACCTTC
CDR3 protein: CASRSGHSAGYTF

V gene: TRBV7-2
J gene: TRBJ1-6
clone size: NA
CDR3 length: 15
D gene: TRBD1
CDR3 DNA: TGTGCCAGCAGCTTCGGGGACAGGGAACGTTCACCCCTCCACTTT
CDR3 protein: CASSFGDRERSPLHF

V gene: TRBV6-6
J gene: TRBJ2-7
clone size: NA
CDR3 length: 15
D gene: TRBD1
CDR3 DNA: TGTGCCAGCAGTTACCCTGGGACAGGCTCCTACGAGCAGTACTTC
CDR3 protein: CASSYPGTGSYEQYF

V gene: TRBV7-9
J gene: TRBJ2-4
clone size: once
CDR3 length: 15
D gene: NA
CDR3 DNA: TGTGCCAGCAGCTTAGCGGACGGAGGCCGGAACATTCAGTACTTC
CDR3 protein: CASSLADGGRNIQYF

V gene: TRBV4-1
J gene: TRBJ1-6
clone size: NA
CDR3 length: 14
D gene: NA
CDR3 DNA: TGCGCCAGCAGCCTGCAAGGGGAGGATTCACCCCTCCACTTT
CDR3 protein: CASSLQGEDSPLHF

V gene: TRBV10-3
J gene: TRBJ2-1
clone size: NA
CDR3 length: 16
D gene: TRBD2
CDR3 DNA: TGTGCCATCAGTAGACAGCGGGAGAGATCCTACAATGAGCAGTTCTTC
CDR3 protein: CAISRQRERSYNEQFF

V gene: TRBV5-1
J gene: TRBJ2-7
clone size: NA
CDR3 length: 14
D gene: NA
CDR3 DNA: TGCGCCAGCAGCTTGGTCCTAGCCAGTTTAGAGCAGTACTTC
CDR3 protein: CASSLVLASLEQYF

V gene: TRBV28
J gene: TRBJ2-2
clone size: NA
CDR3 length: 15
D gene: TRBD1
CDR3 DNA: TGTGCCAGCACGGGGGCCGACAGGGGAGCCGGGGAGCTGTTTTTT
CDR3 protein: CASTGADRGAGELFF

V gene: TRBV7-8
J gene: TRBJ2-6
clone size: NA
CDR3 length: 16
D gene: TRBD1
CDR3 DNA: TGTGCCTCGGACAGGGGGCGTAATTCTGGGGCCAACGTCCTGACTTTC
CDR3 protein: CASDRGRNSGANVLTF

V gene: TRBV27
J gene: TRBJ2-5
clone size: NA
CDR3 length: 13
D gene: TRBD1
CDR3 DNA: TGTGCCAGCACCCGACAGGGAACGGAGACCCAGTACTTC
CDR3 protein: CASTRQGTETQYF

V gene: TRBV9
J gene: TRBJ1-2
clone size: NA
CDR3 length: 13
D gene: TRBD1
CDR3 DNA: TGTGCCAGCAGCGTAGTGACAGGGGAGGGCTACACCTTC
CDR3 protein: CASSVVTGEGYTF